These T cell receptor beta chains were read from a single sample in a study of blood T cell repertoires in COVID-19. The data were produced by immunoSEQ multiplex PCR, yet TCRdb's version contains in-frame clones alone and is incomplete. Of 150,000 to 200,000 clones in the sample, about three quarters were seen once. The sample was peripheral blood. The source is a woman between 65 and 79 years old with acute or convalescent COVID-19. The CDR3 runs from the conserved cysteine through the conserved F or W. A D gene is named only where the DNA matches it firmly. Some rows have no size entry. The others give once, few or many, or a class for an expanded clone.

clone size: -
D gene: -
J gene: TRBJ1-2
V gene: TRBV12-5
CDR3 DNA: TGTGCTAGTGGTAGCCCTCTGATATTCTATGGCTACACCTTC
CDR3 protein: CASGSPLIFYGYTF

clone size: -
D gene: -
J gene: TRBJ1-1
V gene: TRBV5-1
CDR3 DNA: TGCGCCAGCAGCTTGGTAGCGGGGGCGAACACTGAAGCTTTCTTT
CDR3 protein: CASSLVAGANTEAFF

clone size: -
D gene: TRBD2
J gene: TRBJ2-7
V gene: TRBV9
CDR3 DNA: TGTGCCAGCAGCGTAGGGGCTAGCGGATACTACGAGCAGTACTTC
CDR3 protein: CASSVGASGYYEQYF

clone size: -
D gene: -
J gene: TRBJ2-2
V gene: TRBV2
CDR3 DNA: TGTGCCAGCACCGTATTCGGGAGTACCGGGGAGCTGTTTTTT
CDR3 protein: CASTVFGSTGELFF

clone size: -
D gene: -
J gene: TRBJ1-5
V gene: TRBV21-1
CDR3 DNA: TGTGCCAGCAGCAAAGGGAGTGGAGTCCGTTATAGCAATCAGCCCCAGCATTTT
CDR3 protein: CASSKGSGVRYSNQPQHF

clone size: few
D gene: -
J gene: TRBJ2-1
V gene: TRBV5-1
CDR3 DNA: TGCGCCAGCAGCTTGGAGGCGGGTGTTTACAATGAGCAGTTCTTC
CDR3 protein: CASSLEAGVYNEQFF

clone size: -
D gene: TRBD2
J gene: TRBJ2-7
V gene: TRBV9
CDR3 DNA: TGTGCCAGCAGCGTAGAAGGCGGGAGGGCCGGTTGGGACGAGCAGTACTTC
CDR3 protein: CASSVEGGRAGWDEQYF

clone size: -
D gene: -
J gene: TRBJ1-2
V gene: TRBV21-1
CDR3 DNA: TGTGCCAGCAGCAAAGGGGTATGGAGAAGATATGGCTACACCTTC
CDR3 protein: CASSKGVWRRYGYTF

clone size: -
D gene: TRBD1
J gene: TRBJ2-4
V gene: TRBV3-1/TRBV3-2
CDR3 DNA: TGTGCCAGCAGCCACCTCGACAGGGGTGCAAACATTCAGTACTTC
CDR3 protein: CASSHLDRGANIQYF

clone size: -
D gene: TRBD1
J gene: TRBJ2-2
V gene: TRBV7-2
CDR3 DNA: TGTGCCAGCAGCTTCTTGGGGACAGGGGTTTCGTCCGGGGAGCTGTTTTTT
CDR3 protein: CASSFLGTGVSSGELFF

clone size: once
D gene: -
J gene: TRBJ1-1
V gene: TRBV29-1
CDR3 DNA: TGCAGCGGGATGACAGCTATGAACACTGAAGCTTTCTTT
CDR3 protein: CSGMTAMNTEAFF

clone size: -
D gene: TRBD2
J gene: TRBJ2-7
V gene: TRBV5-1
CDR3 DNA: TGCGCCAGCAGCTTTGGGCTAGCGGGAATAAAAATCTCCTACGAGCAGTACTTC
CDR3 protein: CASSFGLAGIKISYEQYF

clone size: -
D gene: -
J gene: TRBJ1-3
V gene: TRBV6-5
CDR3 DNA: TGTGCCAGCAGAGGGGGAAGTGGAAACACCATATATTTT
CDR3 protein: CASRGGSGNTIYF

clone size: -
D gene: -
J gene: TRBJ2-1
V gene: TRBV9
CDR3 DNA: TGTGCCAGCAGCGGGACCCGTAGCGGAAGCTCCTACAATGAGCAGTTCTTC
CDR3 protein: CASSGTRSGSSYNEQFF

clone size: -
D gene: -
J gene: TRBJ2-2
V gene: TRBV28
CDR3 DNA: TGTGCCAGCGGGCCCGGCTCCGGGGAGCTGTTTTTT
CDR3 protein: CASGPGSGELFF

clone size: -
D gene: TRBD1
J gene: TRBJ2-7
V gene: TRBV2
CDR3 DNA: TGTGCCAGCAGCCGACAGGGGGCGACCTCCTACGAGCAGTACTTC
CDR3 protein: CASSRQGATSYEQYF

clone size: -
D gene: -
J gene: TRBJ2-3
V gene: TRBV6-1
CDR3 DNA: TGTGCCAGCAGTGTGGGTGGAGGTGGGCAGGCAGATACGCAGTATTTT
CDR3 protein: CASSVGGGGQADTQYF

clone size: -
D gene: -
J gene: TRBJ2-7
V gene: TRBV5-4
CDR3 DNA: TGTGCCAGCAGTCAAGACAGGTTTCGCGAGCAGTACTTC
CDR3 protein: CASSQDRFREQYF

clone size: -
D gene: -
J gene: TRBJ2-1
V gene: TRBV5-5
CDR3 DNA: TGTGCCAGCAGCTCAGACGAAGGGGTATCCTACAATGAGCAGTTCTTC
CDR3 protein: CASSSDEGVSYNEQFF

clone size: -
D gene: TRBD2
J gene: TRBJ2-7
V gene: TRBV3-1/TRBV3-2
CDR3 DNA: TGTGCCAGCAGCCAAGCCGGGAGGGCCCGCTACGAGCAGTACTTC
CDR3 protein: CASSQAGRARYEQYF

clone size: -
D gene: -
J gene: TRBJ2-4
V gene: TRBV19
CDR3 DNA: TGTGCCGGTTCGAGAATACCGAGAAACATTCAGTACTTC
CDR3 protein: CAGSRIPRNIQYF

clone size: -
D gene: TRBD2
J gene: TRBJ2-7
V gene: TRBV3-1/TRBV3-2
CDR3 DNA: TGTGCCAGCAGCCTTAGCGGGAGGGCCCGGGAGCAGTACTTC
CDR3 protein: CASSLSGRAREQYF

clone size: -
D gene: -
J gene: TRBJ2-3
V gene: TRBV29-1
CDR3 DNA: TGCAGCGTTGAAAAACCGAGAACTAGCACAGATACGCAGTATTTT
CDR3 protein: CSVEKPRTSTDTQYF

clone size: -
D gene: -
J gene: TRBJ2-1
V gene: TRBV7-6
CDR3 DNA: TGTGCCAGCAGCAAGTACTTGGATGAGCAGTTCTTC
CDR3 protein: CASSKYLDEQFF

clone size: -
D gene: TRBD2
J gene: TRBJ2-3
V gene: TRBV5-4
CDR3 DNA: TGTGCCAGCAGCACCCGGGACTACACAGATACGCAGTATTTT
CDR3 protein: CASSTRDYTDTQYF

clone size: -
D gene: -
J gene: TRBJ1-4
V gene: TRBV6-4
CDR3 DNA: TGTGCCAGCAGCCTAGGGCAGGGGAAGAATGAAAAACTGTTTTTT
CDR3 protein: CASSLGQGKNEKLFF

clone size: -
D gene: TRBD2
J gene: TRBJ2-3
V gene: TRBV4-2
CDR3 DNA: TGTGCCAGCAGCCAGCAGCGGGACGCAGATACGCAGTATTTT
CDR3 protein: CASSQQRDADTQYF

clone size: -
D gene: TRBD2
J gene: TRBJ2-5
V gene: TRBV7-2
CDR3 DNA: TGTGCCAGCAGGCCCACTAGCGGGAGGGGAGAGACCCAGTACTTC
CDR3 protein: CASRPTSGRGETQYF

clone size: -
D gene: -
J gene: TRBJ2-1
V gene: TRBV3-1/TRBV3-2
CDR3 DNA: TGTGCCAGCAGGCGAAACAATGAGCAGTTCTTC
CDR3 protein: CASRRNNEQFF

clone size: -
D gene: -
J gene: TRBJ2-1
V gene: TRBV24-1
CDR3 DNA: TGTGCCACCAGTCGAACAGACTACAATGAGCAGTTCTTC
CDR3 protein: CATSRTDYNEQFF

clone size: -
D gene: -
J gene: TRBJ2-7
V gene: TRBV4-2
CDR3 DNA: TGTGCCAGCAGCGAAAACCGGGAGCCCCAAGCGGGCTACGAGCAGTACTTC
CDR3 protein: CASSENREPQAGYEQYF

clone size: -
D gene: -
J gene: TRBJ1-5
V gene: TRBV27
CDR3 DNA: TGTGCCAGCAGTTTATTGGAAGGGGCGTCGCCCCAGCATTTT
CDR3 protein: CASSLLEGASPQHF

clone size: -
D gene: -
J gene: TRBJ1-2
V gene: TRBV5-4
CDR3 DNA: TGTGCCAGCAGCTTGGACAGGGATTATGGCTACACCTTC
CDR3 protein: CASSLDRDYGYTF

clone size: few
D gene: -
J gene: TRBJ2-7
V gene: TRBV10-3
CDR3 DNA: TGTGCCACCCTTCAGTCCTACGAGCAGTACTTC
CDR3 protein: CATLQSYEQYF

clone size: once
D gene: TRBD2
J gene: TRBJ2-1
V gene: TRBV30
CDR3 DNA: TGTGCCTGGAGTCCCCCACTAGCGTATGAGCAGTTCTTC
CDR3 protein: CAWSPPLAYEQFF

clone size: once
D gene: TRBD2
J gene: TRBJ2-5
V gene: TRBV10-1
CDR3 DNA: TGCGCCAGCTCGGAGAGCGGGAGTAGAGAGACCCAGTACTTC
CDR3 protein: CASSESGSRETQYF

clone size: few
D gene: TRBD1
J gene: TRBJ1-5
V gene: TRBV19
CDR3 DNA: TGTGCCAGTAGTATGAAGGGGACAGGGAATCAGCCCCAGCATTTT
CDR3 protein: CASSMKGTGNQPQHF

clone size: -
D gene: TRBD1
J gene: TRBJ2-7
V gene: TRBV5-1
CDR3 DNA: TGCGCCAGCAGCTTGACAGGACAGGGCAAATGGGCGTCCTCCTACGAGCAGTACTTC
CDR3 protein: CASSLTGQGKWASSYEQYF

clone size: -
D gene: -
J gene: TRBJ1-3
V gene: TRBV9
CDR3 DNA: TGTGCCAGCAGCGTAAGGTCGGGTGGGGGCGCATCCCTAAACACCATATATTTT
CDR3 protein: CASSVRSGGGASLNTIYF

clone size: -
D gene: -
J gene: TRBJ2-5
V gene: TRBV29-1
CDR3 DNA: TGCAGCGTTGTCGAGGAGACCCAGTACTTC
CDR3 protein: CSVVEETQYF

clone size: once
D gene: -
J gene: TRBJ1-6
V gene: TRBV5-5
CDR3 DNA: TGTGCCAGCAGCTTGGCTTTCGCGAATTCACCCCTCCACTTT
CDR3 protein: CASSLAFANSPLHF

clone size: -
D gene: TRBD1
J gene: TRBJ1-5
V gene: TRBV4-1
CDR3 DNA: TGCGCCAGCAGCCAAGATACCAGGGGGCATCAGCCCCAGCATTTT
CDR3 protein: CASSQDTRGHQPQHF

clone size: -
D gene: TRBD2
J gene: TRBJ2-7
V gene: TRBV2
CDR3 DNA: TGTGCCAGCAGTGAATGGCGGGAGTACGAGCAGTACTTC
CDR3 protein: CASSEWREYEQYF

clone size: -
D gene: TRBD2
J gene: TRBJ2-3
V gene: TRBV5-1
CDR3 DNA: TGCGCCAGCAGCGTGGTAGCGGGAGGTGCTCTGACCCCCCGCACAGATACGCAGTATTTT
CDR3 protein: CASSVVAGGALTPRTDTQYF

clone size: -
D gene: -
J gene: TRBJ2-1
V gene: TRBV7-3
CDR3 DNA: TGTGCCAGCAGCTCCGGGGGCAATGAGCAGTTCTTC
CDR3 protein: CASSSGGNEQFF

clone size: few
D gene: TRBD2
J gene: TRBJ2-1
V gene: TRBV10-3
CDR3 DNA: TGTGCCATCAGTAGGGATGCGGGAGCGGGGTCGAATGAGCAGTTCTTC
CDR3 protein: CAISRDAGAGSNEQFF

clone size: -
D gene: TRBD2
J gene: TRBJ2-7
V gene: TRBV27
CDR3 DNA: TGTGCCAGCAGTTTACAGGTCGGGAGCGGGGTGCAGTACTTC
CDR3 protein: CASSLQVGSGVQYF

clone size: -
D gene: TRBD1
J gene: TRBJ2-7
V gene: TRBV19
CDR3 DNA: TGTGCCAGTAGTGGGGACAGGGAGGACGAGCAGTACTTC
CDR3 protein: CASSGDREDEQYF

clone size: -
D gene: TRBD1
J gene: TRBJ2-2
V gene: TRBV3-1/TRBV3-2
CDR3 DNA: TGTGCCAGCAGCCAAATTCTAGGGGGCGCGAACACCGGGGAGCTGTTTTTT
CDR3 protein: CASSQILGGANTGELFF

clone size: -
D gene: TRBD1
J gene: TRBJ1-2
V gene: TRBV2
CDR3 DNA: TGTGCCAGCAGTAGGACAGGACATGGCTACACCTTC
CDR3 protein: CASSRTGHGYTF

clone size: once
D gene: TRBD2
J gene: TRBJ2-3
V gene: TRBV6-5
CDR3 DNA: TGTGCCAGCAGGGGACTAGTGTGGACAGATACGCAGTATTTT
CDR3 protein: CASRGLVWTDTQYF

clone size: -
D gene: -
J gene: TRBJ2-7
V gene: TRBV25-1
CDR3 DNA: TGTCGGTGTCCGAGGACGGTCGAGGGATACGAGCAGTACTTC
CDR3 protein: CRCPRTVEGYEQYF

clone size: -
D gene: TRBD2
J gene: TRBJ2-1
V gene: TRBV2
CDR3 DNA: TGTGCCAGCAGTTACACTAGCGGCTCCTACAATGAGCAGTTCTTC
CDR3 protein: CASSYTSGSYNEQFF

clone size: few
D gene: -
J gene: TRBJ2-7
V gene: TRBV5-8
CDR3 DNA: TGTGCCAGCAGCTTGGTTGGACAGCCCTCCTACGAGCAGTACTTC
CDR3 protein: CASSLVGQPSYEQYF

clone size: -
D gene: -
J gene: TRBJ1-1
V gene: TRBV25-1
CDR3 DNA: TGTGCCAGCAGTGACAGGTTGAACACTGAAGCTTTCTTT
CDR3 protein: CASSDRLNTEAFF

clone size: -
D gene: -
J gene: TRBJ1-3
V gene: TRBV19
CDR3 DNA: TGTGCCAGTACCCCCGACAGGCGGCGAAACACCATATATTTT
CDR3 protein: CASTPDRRRNTIYF

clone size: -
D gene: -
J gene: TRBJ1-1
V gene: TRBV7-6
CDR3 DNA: TGTGCCAGCAGCACCTGGGACAATTCGAACACTGAAGCTTTCTTT
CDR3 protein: CASSTWDNSNTEAFF

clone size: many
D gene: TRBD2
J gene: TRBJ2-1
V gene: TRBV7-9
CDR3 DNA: TGTGCCAGCGGACTAGCGGGAGTGGCCTACAATGAGCAGTTCTTC
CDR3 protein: CASGLAGVAYNEQFF